The TCR beta chain under discussion was sequenced for a study of T cell responses to AZD1222 COVID-19 vaccine (dated by TCRdb to the early 2020s). Study-level background: AZD1222 recipients given second doses at about 4 weeks or at about 12 weeks were pooled, since spike-specific TCR depth and breadth were not found to differ between the two schedules. A total of about 230 trial participants underwent TCR sequencing, of whom some 210 received two doses of AZD1222 and some 26 received two doses of the MenACWY control vaccine. Trial participants were enrolled by age into subgroups of 18-55, 56-69 and 70-plus years, and roughly 160, 29 and 62 TCR-sequenced participants, respectively, were included in these subgroups.

The cysteine opens and the phenylalanine closes a CDR3 of 13 amino acids. Only the CDR3 DNA stays, 39 bases, in frame from base 1. The germline V gene supplies CDR1 MGHDK and CDR2 SYGVNS. What the authors observed across the whole study: Reportedly, almost half of the unique spike-specific TCRs recognized epitopes lying outside the regions that are mutated in the B.1.351 and B.1.1.7 variants. Participants were mostly white British, with more females than males. The authors suggested clonal diversity may have been underestimated. Because no day 14 peak-response samples were available, repertoires were characterized only after the peak T cell response. The 56-69-year group was small, and its depth increase did not reach significance, likely because of low power. Conclusions about previously exposed vaccinees are limited, since just five or six AZD1222 recipients were seropositive for SARS-CoV-2 at baseline. Spike-specific TCR breadth and depth rose significantly after two AZD1222 doses compared with day 0 and with MenACWY recipients. Vaccine-associated CD4 TCRs spanned the whole spike protein, with dominant responses in regions 160-218 and 743-854.

This clone was detected only a few times. Its antigen remains undetermined. One end of the junction is discordant with germline, which a read error may explain. The CDR3 regions of human TCRbeta chains were analyzed by immunosequencing. From the authors' description of their analysis: Repertoire TCRs were checked for matches against a reference library of SARS-CoV-2-specific TCRs that had been generated using the MIRA antigen-specificity platform. Breadth was defined as the fraction of unique TCRs that were SARS-CoV-2-associated. Depth was defined as the fraction of total T cells that were SARS-CoV-2-associated. Each spike-specific TCR was assigned to its reactive spike region and to a CD4 or CD8 class using the MIRA data. Log10-transformed breadth and depth values were compared by one-way ANOVA with Sidak's multiple comparisons tests. Imported from immuneACCESS, the table was reduced by TCRdb to in-frame sequences with V and J called. These copies leave out some clones; in studies compared against another copy, an unresolved V gene accounts for under half, and the cause of the remainder is not known. V and J calls and clone size are those listed in that table; D and trimming were worked out from the DNA. A total of 120,000 or so clones appear in this sample, roughly nine tenths of them only once. The ten largest clones take up around a quarter of the sample.

The label giving this sample's time point can be read as: baseline before first vaccination. Vaccinee samples came from UK trials COV001 and COV002, including a single-blind randomized controlled phase 2/3 trial of AZD1222 (ChAdOx1 nCoV-19) in healthy adults. For TCRbeta chain sequencing, PBMC samples from trial participants were taken at day 0 and at day 28 after the second dose. This TCR derives from an adult in good health. The sample here was peripheral blood, taken on day 0 of AZD1222 vaccination. Recombination joined TRBV25-1 with TRBJ2-7, with TRBD1 as a weak D call on 5 bases. The CDR3 loop reads CASGDSTTYEQYF. Here is the DNA: TGTGCCAGCGGTGACAGTACAACCTACGAGCAGTACTTC.